The present T cell receptor beta chain was sequenced within a study of cytomegalovirus exposure and HLA in healthy donors. Study-level results: In a later analysis, an Asian-associated ancestry cluster reportedly showed fewer N-insertions than the roughly 690-donor mean.

Concerning this clone itself: Its antigen is still unknown.

The PCR employed 60 Vbeta primers together with 13 Jbeta primers. The protocol was immunoSEQ multiplex PCR, while the TCRdb copy is restricted to in-frame clones and leaves out a portion. The profile shows some 120,000 clones, 70% to 80% of them singletons. The CDR3 runs 15 residues. V shed 0 bases and J 3 bases; nucleotides not matched to a gene: 3. The V gene's germline CDR1 is SGHRS and CDR2 YFSETQ. This TCR derives from a woman in her forties or fifties in good health and CMV-seropositive. Sequencing was done on a sample of PBMCs. The rearrangement uses TRBV5-1 and TRBJ2-7, with TRBD2 identical over 10 bases. CDR3 DNA sequence: TGCGCCAGCAGCTTGGTCTCTAGCGGGAGCTACGAGCAGTACTTC. Translated: CASSLVSSGSYEQYF.